These 9 T cell receptor beta chains originate from one sample sequenced in a study of cytomegalovirus exposure and HLA in healthy donors. The PCR ran on 60 Vbeta and 13 Jbeta primers. The table came from immunoSEQ multiplex PCR; TCRdb's copy has only in-frame clones and leaves some out. The table includes around 300,000 clones, about 66% detected once. Material for sequencing was PBMCs. These receptors were taken from a female donor in good health and CMV-seronegative.

This chain uses TRBV19 with TRBJ2-7, with D tentatively TRBD2 (5 bases). The CDR3 is 15 residues long. Germline CDR1 is LNHDA and CDR2 is SQIVND (reference sequence). Trimming left V 5 bases short and J 2 bases short, with 16 bases between. This CDR3 is CASSLSSGPAYEQYF. CDR3 nucleotide sequence: TGTGCCAGTAGTTTGTCAAGCGGACCCGCCTACGAGCAGTACTTC.

The genes are TRBV18 and TRBJ2-7, with 8 bases aligning to TRBD1. The length of the CDR3 is 15 residues. V was clipped by 5 bases and J by 4 bases; unmatched bases: 10. In germline, CDR1 is KGHSH, CDR2 LQKENI. The DNA for the CDR3 is TGTGCCAGCTCAAGAGAACAGGGGGTGGGGTACGAGCAGTACTTC. Translated: CASSREQGVGYEQYF.

The chain carries TRBV7-6 and TRBJ2-7, with TRBD2 as a possible D gene (5 bases). V was shortened by 2 bases and J by 3 bases, with 14 bases between the two germline ends. The CDR3 totals 15 residues. In germline, CDR1 is SGHVS, CDR2 FNYEAQ. The CDR3 region has the DNA TGTGCCAGCAGCTTAAAAGGGCTAGCAAACTACGAGCAGTACTTC. Translated, it gives CASSLKGLANYEQYF. Variable domain in full (rest from reference TRBV7-6 and TRBJ2-7): GAGVSQSPRYKVTKRGQDVALRCDPISGHVSLYWYRQALGQGPEFLTYFNYEAQQDKSGLPNDRFSAERPEGSISTLTIQRTEQRDSAMYRCASSLKGLANYEQYFGPGTRLTVT.

The chain couples TRBV5-6 to TRBJ2-7; D might be TRBD1 (8 bases). CDR3 length: 17 residues. V was pared by 4 bases and J by 5 bases, with 25 bases between. Germline V gene sequence: CDR1 SGHDT, CDR2 YYEEEE. The CDR3 coding sequence is TGTGCCAGCAGCCTGACAGGGGTCCTAGCGGACTACGACGAGCAGTACTTC. Its translation is CASSLTGVLADYDEQYF.

This chain uses TRBV9 with TRBJ1-2; tentatively, D is TRBD1 (5 bases). V was clipped by 1 base and J by 6 bases, with 13 bases between them. Germline V gives CDR1 SGDLS, CDR2 YYNGEE. The CDR3 covers 14 residues. The CDR3 loop reads CASSVRAAGDGYTF. The CDR3 DNA reads as TGTGCCAGCAGCGTACGGGCGGCGGGGGATGGCTACACCTTC.

V usage is TRBV28 and J usage is TRBJ2-5; 11 bases match TRBD1. The J call is doubtful: the DNA matches TRBJ2-7 better. The germline V gene has CDR1 MDHEN and CDR2 SYDVKM. This CDR3 has 15 residues. The CDR3 spells CASRGSGTGGYEQYF. CDR3 nucleotides: TGTGCCAGCAGAGGATCCGGGACAGGGGGCTACGAGCAGTACTTC.

In its sample, this clone was seen a few times. The CDR3 sequence is CAISSGQGNTEAFF. DNA for the CDR3: TGTGCCATCAGTTCTGGACAGGGGAACACTGAAGCTTTCTTT. The chain employs TRBV10-3 and TRBJ1-1; 8 nucleotides agree with TRBD1. This CDR3 has 14 residues. Trimming cost V 5 bases and J 1 base; bases outside gene matches: 3. In germline, CDR1 is ENHRY, CDR2 SYGVKD.

A few counts support this clone. The rearrangement links TRBV10-1 to TRBJ1-1; possible D gene TRBD1, 5 bases. CDR1 is WNHNN, CDR2 SYGVQD, per germline (reference sequence). The CDR3 runs to 13 residues. V was pared by 8 bases and J by 4 bases, with 14 bases between. CDR3 bases: TGCGCCAGCGGGCAGGGTTTCGGCACTGAAGCTTTCTTT. The encoded protein is CASGQGFGTEAFF.

The genes are TRBV6-6 and TRBJ2-3, with D perhaps TRBD1 (5 bases). CDR1 is MNHNY and CDR2 is SVGAGI in the germline V gene (reference sequence). CDR3 length: 13 amino acids. Trimming cost V 4 bases and J 7 bases, with 12 bases left between them. The CDR3 nucleotides are TGTGCCAGCAGTTCGCAGGGTGGAAATACGCAGTATTTT. Residues: CASSSQGGNTQYF.